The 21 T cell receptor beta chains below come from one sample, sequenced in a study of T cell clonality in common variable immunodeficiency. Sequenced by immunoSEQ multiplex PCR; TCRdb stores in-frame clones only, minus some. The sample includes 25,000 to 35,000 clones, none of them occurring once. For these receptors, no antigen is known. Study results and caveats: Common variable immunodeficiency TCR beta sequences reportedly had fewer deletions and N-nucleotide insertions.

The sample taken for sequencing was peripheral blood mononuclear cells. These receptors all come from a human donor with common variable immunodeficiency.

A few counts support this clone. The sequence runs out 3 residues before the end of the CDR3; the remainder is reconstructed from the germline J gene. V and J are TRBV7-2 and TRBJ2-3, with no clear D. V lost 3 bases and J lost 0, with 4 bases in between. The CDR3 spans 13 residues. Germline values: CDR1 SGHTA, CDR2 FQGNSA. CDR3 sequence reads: CASSLASTDTQYF. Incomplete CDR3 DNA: TGTGCCAGCAGCTTGGCTAGCACAGATACG.

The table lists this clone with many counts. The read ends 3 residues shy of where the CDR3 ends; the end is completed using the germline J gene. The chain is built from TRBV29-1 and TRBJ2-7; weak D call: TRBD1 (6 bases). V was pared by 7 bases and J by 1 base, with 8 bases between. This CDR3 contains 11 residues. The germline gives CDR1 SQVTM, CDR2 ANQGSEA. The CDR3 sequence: CSGGQSYEQYF. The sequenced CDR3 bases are TGCAGCGGTGGACAGTCCTACGAG.

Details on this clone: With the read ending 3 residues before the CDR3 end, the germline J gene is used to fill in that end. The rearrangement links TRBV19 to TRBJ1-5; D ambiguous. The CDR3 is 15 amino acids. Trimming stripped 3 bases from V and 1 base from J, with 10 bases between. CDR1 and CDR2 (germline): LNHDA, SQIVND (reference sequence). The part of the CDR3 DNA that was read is TGTGCCAGTAGTATGGTTGCCGGGAGCAATCAGCCC. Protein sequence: CASSMVAGSNQP. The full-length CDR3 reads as CASSMVAGSNQPQHF.

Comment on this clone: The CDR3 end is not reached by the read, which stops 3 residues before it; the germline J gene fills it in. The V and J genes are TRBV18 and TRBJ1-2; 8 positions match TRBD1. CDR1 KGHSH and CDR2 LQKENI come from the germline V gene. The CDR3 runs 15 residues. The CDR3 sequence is CASSPPGTGERGYTF. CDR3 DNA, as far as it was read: TGTGCCAGCTCACCTCCTGGGACAGGAGAAAGGGGC.

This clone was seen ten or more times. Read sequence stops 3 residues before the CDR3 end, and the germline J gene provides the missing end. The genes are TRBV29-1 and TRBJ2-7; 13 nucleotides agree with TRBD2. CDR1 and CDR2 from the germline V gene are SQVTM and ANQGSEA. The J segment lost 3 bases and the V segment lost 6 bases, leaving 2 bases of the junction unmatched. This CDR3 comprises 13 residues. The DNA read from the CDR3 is TGCAGCGTGGGGACTAGCGGGGTCTACGAG. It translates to CSVGTSGVYE. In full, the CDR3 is CSVGTSGVYEQYF.

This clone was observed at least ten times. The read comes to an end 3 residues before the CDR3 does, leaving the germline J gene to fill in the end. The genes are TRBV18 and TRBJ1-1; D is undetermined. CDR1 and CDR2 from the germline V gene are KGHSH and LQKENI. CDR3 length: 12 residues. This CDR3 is CASSPLEREAFF. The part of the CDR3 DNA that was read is TGTGCCAGCTCACCACTCGAAAGGGAA.

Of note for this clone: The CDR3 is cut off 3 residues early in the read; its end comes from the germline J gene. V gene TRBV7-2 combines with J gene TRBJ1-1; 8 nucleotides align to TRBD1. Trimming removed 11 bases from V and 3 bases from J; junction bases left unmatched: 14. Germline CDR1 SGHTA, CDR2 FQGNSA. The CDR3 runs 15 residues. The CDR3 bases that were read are TGTGCCGGACGGACAGGGAGGTTCGAAGACACTGAA. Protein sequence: CAGRTGRFEDTE. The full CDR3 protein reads CAGRTGRFEDTEAFF.

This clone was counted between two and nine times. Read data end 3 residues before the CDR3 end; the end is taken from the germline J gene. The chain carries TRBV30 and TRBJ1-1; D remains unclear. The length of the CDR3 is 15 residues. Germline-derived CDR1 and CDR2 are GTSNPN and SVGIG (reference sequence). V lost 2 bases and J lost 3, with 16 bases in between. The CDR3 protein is CAWSLTGFGDTEAFF. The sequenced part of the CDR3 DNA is TGTGCCTGGAGTCTGACGGGGTTTGGGGACACTGAA.

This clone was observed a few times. This chain's CDR3 is CAISPRTSGAQETQYF. CDR3 DNA, as far as it was read: TGTGCCATCTCTCCCAGGACTAGCGGGGCCCAAGAGACC. The chain is built from TRBV10-3 and TRBJ2-5, with TRBD2 matching 12 bases. The read ends 3 residues early relative to the CDR3; the germline J gene fills the gap. The germline gives CDR1 ENHRY, CDR2 SYGVKD. The junction had 8 bases not matched to a gene; V was cut back by 8 bases and J by 1 base. The CDR3 is made up of 16 amino acids.

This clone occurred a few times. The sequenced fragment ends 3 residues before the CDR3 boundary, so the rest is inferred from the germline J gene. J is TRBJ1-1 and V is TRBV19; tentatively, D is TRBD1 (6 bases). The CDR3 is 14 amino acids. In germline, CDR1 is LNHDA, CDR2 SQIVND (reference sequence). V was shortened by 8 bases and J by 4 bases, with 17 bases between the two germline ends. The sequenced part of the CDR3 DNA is TGTGCCAGTCTCCAGGGGAGGGGAGGCACTGAA. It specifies CASLQGRGGTE. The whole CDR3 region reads CASLQGRGGTEAFF.

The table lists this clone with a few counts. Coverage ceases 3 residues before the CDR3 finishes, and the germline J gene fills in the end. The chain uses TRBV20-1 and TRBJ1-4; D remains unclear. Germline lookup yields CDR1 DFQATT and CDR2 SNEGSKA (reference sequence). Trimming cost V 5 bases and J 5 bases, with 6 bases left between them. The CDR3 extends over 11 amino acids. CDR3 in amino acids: CSAERNEKLFF. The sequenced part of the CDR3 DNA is TGCAGTGCTGAGCGAAATGAAAAA.

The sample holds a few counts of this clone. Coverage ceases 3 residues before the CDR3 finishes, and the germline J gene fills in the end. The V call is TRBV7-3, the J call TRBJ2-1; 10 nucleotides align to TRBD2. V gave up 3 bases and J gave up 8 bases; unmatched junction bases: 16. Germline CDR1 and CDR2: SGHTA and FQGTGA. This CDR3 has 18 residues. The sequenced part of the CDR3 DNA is TGTGCCAGCAGCTTCACAGGCTGGACTAGCGGTCCAGGTTATGAG. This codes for CASSFTGWTSGPGYE. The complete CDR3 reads CASSFTGWTSGPGYEQFF.

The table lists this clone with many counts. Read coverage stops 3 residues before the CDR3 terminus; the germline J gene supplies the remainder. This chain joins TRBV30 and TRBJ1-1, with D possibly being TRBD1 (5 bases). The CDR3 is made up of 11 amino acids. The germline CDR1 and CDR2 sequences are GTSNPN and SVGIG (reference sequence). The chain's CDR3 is CAWSSQGRAFF. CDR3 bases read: TGTGCCTGGAGTTCCCAGGGTCGG.

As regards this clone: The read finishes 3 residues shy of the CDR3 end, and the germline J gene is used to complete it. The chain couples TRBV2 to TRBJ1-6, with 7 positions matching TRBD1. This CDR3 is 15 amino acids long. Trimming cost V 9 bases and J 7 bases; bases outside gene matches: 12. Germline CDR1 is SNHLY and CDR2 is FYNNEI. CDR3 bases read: TGTGCCAGTAAACTGGGACAGACCCCAAATTCACCC. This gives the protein CASKLGQTPNSP. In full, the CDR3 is CASKLGQTPNSPLHF.

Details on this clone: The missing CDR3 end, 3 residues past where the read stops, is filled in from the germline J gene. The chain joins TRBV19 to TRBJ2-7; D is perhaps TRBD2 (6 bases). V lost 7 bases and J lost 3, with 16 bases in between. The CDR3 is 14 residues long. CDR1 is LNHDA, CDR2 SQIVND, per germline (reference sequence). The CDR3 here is CASTSGSRGYEQYF. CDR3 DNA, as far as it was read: TGTGCCAGTACCTCCGGGTCGCGGGGCTACGAG.

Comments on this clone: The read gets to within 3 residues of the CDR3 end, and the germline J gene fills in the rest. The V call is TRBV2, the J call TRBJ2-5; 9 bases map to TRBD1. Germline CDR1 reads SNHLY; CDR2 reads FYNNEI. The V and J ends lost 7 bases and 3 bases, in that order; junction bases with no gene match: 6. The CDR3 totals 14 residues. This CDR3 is CASKSTGGEETQYF. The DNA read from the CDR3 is TGTGCCAGCAAATCAACAGGGGGCGAAGAGACC.

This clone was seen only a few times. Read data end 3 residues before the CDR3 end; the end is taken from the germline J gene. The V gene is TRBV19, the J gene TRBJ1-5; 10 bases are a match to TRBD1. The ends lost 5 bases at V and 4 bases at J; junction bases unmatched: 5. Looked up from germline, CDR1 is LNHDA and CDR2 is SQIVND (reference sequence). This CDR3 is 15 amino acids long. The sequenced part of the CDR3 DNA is TGTGCCAGTAGTCCGGGACAGGGGTGGAATCAGCCC. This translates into CASSPGQGWNQP. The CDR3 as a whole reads CASSPGQGWNQPQHF.

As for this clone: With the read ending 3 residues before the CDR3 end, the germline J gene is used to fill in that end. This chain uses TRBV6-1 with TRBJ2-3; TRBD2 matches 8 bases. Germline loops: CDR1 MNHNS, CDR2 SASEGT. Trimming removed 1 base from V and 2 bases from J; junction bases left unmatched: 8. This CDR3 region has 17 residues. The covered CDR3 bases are TGTGCCAGCAGTGAAGGGACGGCGGGGGGTACCACAGATACG. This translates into CASSEGTAGGTTDT. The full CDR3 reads CASSEGTAGGTTDTQYF.

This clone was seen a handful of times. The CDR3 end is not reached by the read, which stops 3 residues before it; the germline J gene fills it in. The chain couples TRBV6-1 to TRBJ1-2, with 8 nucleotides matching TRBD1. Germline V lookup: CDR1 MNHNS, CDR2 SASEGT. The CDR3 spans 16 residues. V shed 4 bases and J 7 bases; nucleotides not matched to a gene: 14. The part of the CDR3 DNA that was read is TGTGCCAGCAGTGCCTTCACAGGGGGAGTTAAGGGTGGC. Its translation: CASSAFTGGVKGG. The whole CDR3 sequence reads CASSAFTGGVKGGYTF.

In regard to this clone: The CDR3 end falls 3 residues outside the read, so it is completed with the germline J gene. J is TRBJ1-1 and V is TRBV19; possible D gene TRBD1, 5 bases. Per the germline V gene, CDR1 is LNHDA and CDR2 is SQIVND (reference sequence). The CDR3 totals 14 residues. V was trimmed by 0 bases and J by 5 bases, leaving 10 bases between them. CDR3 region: CASSIDSRGTEAFF. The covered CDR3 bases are TGTGCCAGTAGTATAGATTCAAGGGGTACTGAA.

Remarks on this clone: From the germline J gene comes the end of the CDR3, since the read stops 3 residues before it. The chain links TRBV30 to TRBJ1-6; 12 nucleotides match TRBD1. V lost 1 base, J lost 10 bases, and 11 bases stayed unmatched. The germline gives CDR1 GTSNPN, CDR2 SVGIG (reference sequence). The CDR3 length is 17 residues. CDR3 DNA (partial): TGTGCCTGGAGTGCCGGGACAGGGGGCATGGGGCAATCACCC. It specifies CAWSAGTGGMGQSP. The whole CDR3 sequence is CAWSAGTGGMGQSPLHF.